The entry that follows covers one TCR beta chain sequence. Just one base apart from a much larger clone, this may be a read error. This specimen comes from a study of T cells after yellow fever vaccination. Study background: Preparation of fractions with low cell numbers was performed using SMART-Seq v4 Ultra Low Input.

With 7 bases removed from V and 7 bases from J, the gap between germline ends came to 17 bases. The CDR3 is made up of 14 amino acids. In germline, CDR1 is MNHEY, CDR2 SMNVEV (reference sequence). Template switching with 5'RACE generated the TCR cDNA and added a universal primer site and UMIs. Each CDR3 protein is one row after TCRdb ran MiXCR on the 5' RACE reads. Of 500,000 to 650,000 distinct CDR3 sequences listed, around an eighth are singletons. The rearrangement uses TRBV27 and TRBJ1-5; a weak D match, TRBD1 (6 bases). The material sequenced was PBMCs, taken on the day of the yellow fever booster vaccination. The source is a man aged 30-40 years who received the YFV17D yellow fever vaccine. CDR3 in amino acids: CASISSGVGQPQHF. The CDR3 DNA reads as TGTGCCAGCATTTCATCAGGGGTTGGACAGCCCCAGCATTTT.